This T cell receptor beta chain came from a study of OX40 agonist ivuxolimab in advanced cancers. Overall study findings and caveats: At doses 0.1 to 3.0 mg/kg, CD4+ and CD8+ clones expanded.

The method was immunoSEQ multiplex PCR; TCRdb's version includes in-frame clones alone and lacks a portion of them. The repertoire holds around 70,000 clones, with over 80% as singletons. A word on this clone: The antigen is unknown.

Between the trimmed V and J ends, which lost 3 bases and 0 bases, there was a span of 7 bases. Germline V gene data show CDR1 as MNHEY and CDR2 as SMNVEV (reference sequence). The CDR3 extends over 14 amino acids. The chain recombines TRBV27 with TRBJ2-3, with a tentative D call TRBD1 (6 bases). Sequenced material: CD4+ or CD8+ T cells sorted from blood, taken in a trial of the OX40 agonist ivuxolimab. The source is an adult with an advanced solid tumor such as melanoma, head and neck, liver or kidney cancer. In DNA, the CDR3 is TGTGCCAGCAGTTTTACAGGGAGCACAGATACGCAGTATTTT. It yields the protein CASSFTGSTDTQYF.